These T cell receptor beta chains were read from a single sample in a study of OX40 agonist ivuxolimab in advanced cancers. This table comes from immunoSEQ multiplex PCR, and its TCRdb copy is limited to in-frame clones, with some not included. The data contain tens of thousands of clones, about nine tenths of them singletons. This material consisted of CD4+ or CD8+ T cells sorted from blood, taken in a trial of the OX40 agonist ivuxolimab. These receptors all stem from an adult with an advanced solid tumor such as melanoma, head and neck, liver or kidney cancer. Each CDR3 is given without its conserved first and last residue. The order of the fields is clone size, V gene, D gene, CDR3 protein. A D gene is named only where the DNA matches it firmly. Clone size is given for some rows only: seen once, a few or many times, or a class if the clone is expanded.

-	TRBV4-1	-	ASSLQMINYGYT
-	TRBV5-1	TRBD1	ASSPQGQGSGTEAF
-	TRBV5-4	-	ASSGLEYPQY
-	TRBV10-3	TRBD1	AIGDRVRTTDTQY
-	TRBV10-3	-	ATSSEGSGANVLT
-	TRBV6-5	-	ASIGGRNIEAF
-	TRBV6-1	-	ASSAFTVEAF
-	TRBV29-1	TRBD2	SVAGGLAATGELF
-	TRBV7-8	-	ASSPGGAWNEQF
few	TRBV18	TRBD1	ASSQGQTTGELF
-	TRBV7-8	-	ASSPQRSTDTQY
-	TRBV9	-	ASSGGLAQPQH
-	TRBV28	-	ATQVGLQGPGETQY
-	TRBV6-1	-	ASTKAFYGYT
-	TRBV5-5	-	ASSALRDRNNEQF
-	TRBV9	TRBD1	ASSNGQVYNEQF
-	TRBV7-2	-	ASSETDTRINYGYT
-	TRBV19	TRBD2	ASSIGSGIQEETQY
once	TRBV11-2	TRBD1	ASSSGTGATDTQY
-	TRBV18	TRBD1	ASSPGQGRAEGYT
once	TRBV2	-	ASTSAILNTEAF
-	TRBV5-6	-	ASSLGPTRPATEAF
-	TRBV7-9	TRBD2	ASSKSSGGYNEQF
-	TRBV7-2	-	ASSPRQVTTEAF
-	TRBV6-5	-	ASSSTGHQPQH
-	TRBV5-1	TRBD2	ASSLRPSGETDTQY
-	TRBV7-9	-	ASSLTTGIAYEQY
-	TRBV19	-	ASSIHRGASNNEQF
-	TRBV7-2	TRBD1	ASSRQGGETQY
-	TRBV5-1	-	ASSLGRVEQF
-	TRBV20-1	-	SASDIYGYT
-	TRBV28	-	ASKAGGSGANVLT
-	TRBV21-1	-	ASSKDEGVGNTIY
-	TRBV29-1	TRBD2	SVSRERDTGELF
-	TRBV10-2	TRBD1	ASSKIRDRGNYGYT
-	TRBV5-6	-	ASSFGSKVANEQF
-	TRBV4-3	TRBD2	ASSPSGIRTDTQY
-	TRBV4-2	-	ASSQDHTNSPLH
-	TRBV12-2	-	ASRLVGGQSFTDTQY
-	TRBV4-1	-	ASSQDRFWRKGSYNEQF
-	TRBV9	TRBD1	ASSVSGGIDTQY
-	TRBV7-2	-	ASSRTGPSGETQY
-	TRBV18	TRBD1	ASSPRYRTGDEKLF
-	TRBV2	TRBD2	AGGLAGIEQY
-	TRBV6-5	-	ASSSPPSEQY
-	TRBV7-8	-	ASSLETEGTGELF
-	TRBV6-4	-	ASSAGVGASSTDTQY
-	TRBV5-1	-	ASSLTGSPGELF
-	TRBV28	TRBD1	ASSSTGVGKYNEQF
-	TRBV6-1	-	ASSEVRSFNQPQH
-	TRBV19	-	ASSISGNTIY
-	TRBV23-1	-	ASSQPPNLKLSPSNYGYT
-	TRBV27	-	ASSPLAQNTDTQY
-	TRBV28	-	ASLMASGANVLT